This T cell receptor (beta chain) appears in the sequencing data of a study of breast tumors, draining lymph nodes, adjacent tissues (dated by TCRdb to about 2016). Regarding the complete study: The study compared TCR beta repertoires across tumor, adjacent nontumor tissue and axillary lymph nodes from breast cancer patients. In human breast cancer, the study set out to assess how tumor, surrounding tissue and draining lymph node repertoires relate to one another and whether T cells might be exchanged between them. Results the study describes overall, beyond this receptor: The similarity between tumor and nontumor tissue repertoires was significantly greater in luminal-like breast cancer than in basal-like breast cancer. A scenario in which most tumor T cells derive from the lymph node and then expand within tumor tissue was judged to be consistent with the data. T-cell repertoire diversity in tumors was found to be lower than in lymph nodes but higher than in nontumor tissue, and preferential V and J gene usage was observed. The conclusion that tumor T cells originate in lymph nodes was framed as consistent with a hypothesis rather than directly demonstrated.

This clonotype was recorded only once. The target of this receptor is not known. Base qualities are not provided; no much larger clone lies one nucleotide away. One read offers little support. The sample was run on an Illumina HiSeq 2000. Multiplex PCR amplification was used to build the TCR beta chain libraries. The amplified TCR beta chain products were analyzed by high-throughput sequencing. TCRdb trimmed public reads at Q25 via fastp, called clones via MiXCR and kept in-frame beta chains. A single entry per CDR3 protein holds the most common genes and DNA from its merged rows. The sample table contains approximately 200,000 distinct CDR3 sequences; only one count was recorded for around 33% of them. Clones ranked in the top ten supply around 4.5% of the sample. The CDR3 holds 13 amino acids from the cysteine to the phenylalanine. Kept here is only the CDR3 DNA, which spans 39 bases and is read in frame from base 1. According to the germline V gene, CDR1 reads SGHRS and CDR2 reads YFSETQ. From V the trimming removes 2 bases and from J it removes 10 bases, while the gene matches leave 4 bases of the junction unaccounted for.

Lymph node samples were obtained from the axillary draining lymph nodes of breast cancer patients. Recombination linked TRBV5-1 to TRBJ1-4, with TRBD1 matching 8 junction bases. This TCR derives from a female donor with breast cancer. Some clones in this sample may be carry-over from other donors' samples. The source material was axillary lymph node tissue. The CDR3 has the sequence CASSFGQGGKLFF. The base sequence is TGCGCCAGCAGCTTTGGACAGGGTGGAAAACTGTTTTTT.